At least ten counts were recorded for the clone carrying this T cell receptor (beta chain). The sample belongs to a study of low-dose radiotherapy and immunotherapy resistance in tumors. Study as a whole: It was every two weeks, one day before radiation and immunotherapy, that intravenous cyclophosphamide 200 mg/m2 was given.

V lost 5 bases, J lost 6 bases, and 5 bases stayed unmatched. CDR1 is MNHNY, CDR2 SVGAGI, per germline (reference sequence). The CDR3 runs 14 residues. Specified time point: before trial treatment. Donors, who were enrolled in a single-arm phase I dose-escalation trial, received nivolumab, ipilimumab, aspirin, low-dose cyclophosphamide and low-dose radiotherapy. All eligible patients presented with advanced solid tumors that contained no tumor-infiltrating lymphocytes. Gene-specific TRAV and TRBV primers were used for first-strand cDNA, covering alpha and beta chains. It was with a constant-region primer and a V-primer adapter that TCRs were amplified over approximately 18 PCR cycles. One entry per CDR3 protein, called by TCRdb with MiXCR from the reads. The table lists about 82,000 distinct CDR3 sequences, around 18% of them singletons.

This receptor was taken from a male donor with prostate cancer. The sample in question was PBMCs, obtained before treatment. The chain links TRBV6-6 to TRBJ1-4, with 8 positions matching TRBD1. The CDR3 protein is CASSNRGGDEKLFF. DNA for the CDR3: TGTGCCAGCAGTAACAGGGGGGGGGATGAAAAACTGTTTTTT.